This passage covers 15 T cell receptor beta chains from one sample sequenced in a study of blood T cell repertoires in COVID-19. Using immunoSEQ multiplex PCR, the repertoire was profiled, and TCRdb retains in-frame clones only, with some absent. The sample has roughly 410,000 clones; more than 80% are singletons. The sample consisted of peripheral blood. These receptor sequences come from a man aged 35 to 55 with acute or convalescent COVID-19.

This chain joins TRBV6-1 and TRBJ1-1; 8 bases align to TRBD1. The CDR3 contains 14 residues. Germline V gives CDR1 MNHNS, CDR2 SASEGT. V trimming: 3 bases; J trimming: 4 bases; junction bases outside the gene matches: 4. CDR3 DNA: TGTGCCAGCAGTGAGCAGGGGACAGGCACTGAAGCTTTCTTT. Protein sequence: CASSEQGTGTEAFF.

CDR3 loop: CASSLTGWDQPQHF. The CDR3 DNA sequence: TGCGCCAGCAGCTTGACAGGGTGGGATCAGCCCCAGCATTTT. This rearrangement joins TRBV5-1 to TRBJ1-5; a weak D match, TRBD1 (6 bases). CDR3 length: 14 residues. V lost 1 base and J lost 5, with 10 bases in between. The germline V gene has CDR1 SGHRS and CDR2 YFSETQ.

The DNA of the CDR3 is TGTGCCAGCAGCTTAGATGCGGGGATGGCTTTCTTT. The encoded protein is CASSLDAGMAFF. V is TRBV11-3 and J is TRBJ1-1; D gene ambiguous. CDR3 length equals 12 residues. Per germline, CDR1 SGHNT and CDR2 YENEEA. The ends were cut back, 0 bases at V and 11 bases at J, with 10 bases in the middle.

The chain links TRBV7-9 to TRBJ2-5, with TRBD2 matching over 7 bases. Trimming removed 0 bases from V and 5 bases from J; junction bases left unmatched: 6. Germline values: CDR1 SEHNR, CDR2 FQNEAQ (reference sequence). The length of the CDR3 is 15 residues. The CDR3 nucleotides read TGTGCCAGCAGCTTAGCCATGGGACTACGGGAGACCCAGTACTTC. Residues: CASSLAMGLRETQYF.

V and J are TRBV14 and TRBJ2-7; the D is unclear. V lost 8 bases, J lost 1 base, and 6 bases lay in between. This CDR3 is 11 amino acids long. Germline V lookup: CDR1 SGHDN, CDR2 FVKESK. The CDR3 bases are TGTGCCAGCGCCCGGTCCTACGAGCAGTACTTC. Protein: CASARSYEQYF. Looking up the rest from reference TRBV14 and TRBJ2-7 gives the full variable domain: EAGVTQFPSHSVIEKGQTVTLRCDPISGHDNLYWYRRVMGKEIKFLLHFVKESKQDESGMPNNRFLAERTGGTYSTLKVQPAELEDSGVYFCASARSYEQYFGPGTRLTVT.

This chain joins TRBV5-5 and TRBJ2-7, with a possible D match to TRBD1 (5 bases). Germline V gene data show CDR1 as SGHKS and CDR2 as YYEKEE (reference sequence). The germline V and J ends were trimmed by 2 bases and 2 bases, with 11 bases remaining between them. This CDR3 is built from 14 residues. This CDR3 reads CASSFLTGAYEQYF. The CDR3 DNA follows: TGTGCCAGCAGCTTTCTAACAGGCGCCTACGAGCAGTACTTC.

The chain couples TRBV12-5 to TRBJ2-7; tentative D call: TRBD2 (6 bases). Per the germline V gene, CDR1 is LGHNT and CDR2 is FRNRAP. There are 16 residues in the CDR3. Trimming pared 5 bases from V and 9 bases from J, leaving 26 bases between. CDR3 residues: CASGPPGTRLYDGQYF. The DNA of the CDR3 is TGTGCTAGTGGTCCCCCCGGGACTCGACTCTACGACGGGCAGTACTTC. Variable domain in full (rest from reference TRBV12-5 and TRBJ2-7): DARVTQTPRHKVTEMGQEVTMRCQPILGHNTVFWYRQTMMQGLELLAYFRNRAPLDDSGMPKDRFSAEMPDATLATLKIQPSEPRDSAVYFCASGPPGTRLYDGQYFGPGTRLTVT.

The CDR3: CATGQLRGYTF. Here the CDR3 DNA reads TGTGCCACCGGACAATTGCGAGGCTACACCTTC. The chain has TRBV10-3 and TRBJ1-2, with D possibly TRBD1 on 5 matching bases. Germline loops: CDR1 ENHRY, CDR2 SYGVKD. This CDR3 is built from 11 residues. The V end lost 10 bases, the J end lost 8 bases, and 14 bases lay between the germline ends.

The CDR3 coding sequence is TGTGCCAGCAGTTCCGGGAGGACCGGGGAGCTGTTTTTT. As protein: CASSSGRTGELFF. The rearrangement uses TRBV6-5 and TRBJ2-2; TRBD2 matches 7 bases. Germline CDR1 MNHEY, CDR2 SVGAGI. V dropped 4 bases and J dropped 5; count of bases not matched to a gene: 1. This CDR3 contains 13 residues.

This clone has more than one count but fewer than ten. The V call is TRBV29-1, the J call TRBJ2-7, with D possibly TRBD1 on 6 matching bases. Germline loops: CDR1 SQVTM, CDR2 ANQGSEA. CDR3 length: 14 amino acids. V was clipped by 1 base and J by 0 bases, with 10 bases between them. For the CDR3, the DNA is TGCAGCGTTGAAGCACAGGGAACCTCCTACGAGCAGTACTTC. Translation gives CSVEAQGTSYEQYF.

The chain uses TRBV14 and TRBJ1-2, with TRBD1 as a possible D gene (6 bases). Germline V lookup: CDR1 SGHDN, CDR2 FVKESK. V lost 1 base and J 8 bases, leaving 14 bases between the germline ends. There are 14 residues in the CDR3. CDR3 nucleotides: TGTGCCAGCAGCCAAGTACAGGGAAAAGACGGCTACACCTTC. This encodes CASSQVQGKDGYTF.

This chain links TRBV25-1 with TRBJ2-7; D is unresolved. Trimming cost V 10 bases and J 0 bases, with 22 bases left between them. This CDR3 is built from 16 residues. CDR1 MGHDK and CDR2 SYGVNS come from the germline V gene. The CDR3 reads CAKRQSRNLSSYEQYF. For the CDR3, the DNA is TGTGCCAAAAGACAATCCCGGAACCTGAGCTCCTACGAGCAGTACTTC.

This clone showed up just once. The DNA of the CDR3 is TGTGCCAGCAGCAATCTCGGGGGGTGGTACGAGCAGTACTTC. It codes for CASSNLGGWYEQYF. The chain is built from TRBV21-1 and TRBJ2-7; TRBD2 is the table's D call and was not checked against the DNA. TRBV21-1 is a listed pseudogene. The CDR3 sequence is 14 residues long.

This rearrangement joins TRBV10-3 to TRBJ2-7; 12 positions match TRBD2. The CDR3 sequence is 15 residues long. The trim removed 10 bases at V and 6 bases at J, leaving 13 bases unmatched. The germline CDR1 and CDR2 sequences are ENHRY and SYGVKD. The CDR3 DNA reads TGTGCCACATTAAAGGACCTAGCGGGGGGGCCCGAGCAGTACTTC. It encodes CATLKDLAGGPEQYF.

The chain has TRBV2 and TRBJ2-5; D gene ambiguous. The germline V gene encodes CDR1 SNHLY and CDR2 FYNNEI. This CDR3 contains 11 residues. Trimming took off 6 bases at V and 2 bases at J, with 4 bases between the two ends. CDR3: CASSKQETQYF. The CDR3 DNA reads TGTGCCAGCAGCAAACAAGAGACCCAGTACTTC.